The source of this TCR beta chain is a study of control samples from healthy donors and cancer patients. Method: immunoSEQ multiplex PCR; TCRdb's copy keeps in-frame clones and lacks some. The sample has around 55,000 clones, roughly 88% seen once. The CDR3 length is 17 residues. CDR1 LNHDA and CDR2 SQIVND come from the germline V gene (reference sequence). The germline V and J ends were trimmed by 8 bases and 1 base, with 20 bases remaining between them. Sequencing was done on a sample of blood. This chain joins TRBV19 and TRBJ2-2, with D possibly TRBD1 on 7 matching bases. The receptor comes from a middle-aged man in good health. The CDR3 DNA reads as TGTGCCAGTGTGAGGACTCGGGGGACAGAGAACACCGGGGAGCTGTTTTTT. This translates into CASVRTRGTENTGELFF.